This section outlines one TCR beta chain sequence together with its context. The antigen is unknown. Documented time point: longitudinal time-point 1 (baseline). The authors made cDNA by 5'RACE with 10-nucleotide random UMIs. Each CDR3 protein gets one entry after TCRdb re-called the 5' RACE reads with MiXCR. The top ten clones hold less than 8.5% of a sample with about 57,000 distinct CDR3 sequences, about 11% of them seen once. V was pared by 7 bases and J by 4 bases, with 19 bases between. Germline CDR1 reads SEHNR; CDR2 reads FQNEAQ (reference sequence). The CDR3 loop spans 15 amino acids. These data originate in a study of neurological immune-mediated disorders. Study-wide results and limits: The absence of shared CDR3 amino acid sequences among expanded clones across subjects suggests private repertoires in all groups.

Sequencing input: PBMCs. This sequence originates from a male donor with HTLV-1-associated myelopathy (HAM/TSP). This chain uses TRBV7-9 with TRBJ1-2; the D is unclear. The CDR3 is CASTEDRSYPYGYTF. The DNA for the CDR3 is TGTGCCAGCACCGAAGATCGGAGCTACCCCTATGGCTACACCTTC.